Following are 21 T cell receptor beta chains from one sample sequenced in a study of early T cells in non-severe SARS-CoV-2 infection. From the 5' RACE reads, TCRdb called clonotypes with MiXCR, one entry per CDR3 protein. The sample shows roughly 38,000 distinct CDR3 sequences, about 5% of them seen only once. Sequencing was carried out using whole blood. These receptors all come from an adult who was a healthcare worker with PCR-confirmed SARS-CoV-2 infection or an uninfected control (not recorded which).

This clonotype was picked up many times. The CDR3 reads CASSKTNTGELFF. As DNA, the CDR3 is TGTGCCAGCAGTAAGACAAACACCGGGGAGCTGTTTTTT. This sequence joins TRBV6-4 and TRBJ2-2, with no clear D. CDR1 MRHNA and CDR2 SNTAGT come from the germline V gene. The CDR3 contains 13 residues. With 5 bases removed from V and 2 bases from J, the gap between germline ends came to 6 bases.

This clonotype was observed a few times. The chain's CDR3 is CASSLAGTINYGYTF. The CDR3 DNA reads as TGTGCCAGCAGCTTAGCGGGGACAATTAACTATGGCTACACCTTC. The rearrangement joins TRBV7-9 to TRBJ1-2; possible D gene TRBD1, 6 bases. From germline, CDR1 is SEHNR and CDR2 FQNEAQ (reference sequence). The CDR3 totals 15 residues. Deletions cut 0 bases from V and 1 base from J, with 9 bases between.

This clonotype was recorded at least ten times. The CDR3 loop is CASSSLVNEQYF. CDR3 bases: TGTGCCAGCAGCTCCCTCGTCAACGAGCAGTACTTC. V gene TRBV5-5 combines with J gene TRBJ2-7; D is undetermined. This CDR3 contains 12 residues. The V gene lost 3 bases and the J gene lost 5 bases, with 9 bases spanning the gap. Germline V gene data show CDR1 as SGHKS and CDR2 as YYEKEE (reference sequence).

With respect to this clonotype: This may arise from a read error, as a much more abundant clone is one base away. The genes are TRBV7-2 and TRBJ2-7; D possibly matches TRBD1 or TRBD2 (5 bases each). Trimming cost V 4 bases and J 8 bases, with 21 bases left between them. Germline V CDR1 and CDR2: SGHTA, FQGNSA. The CDR3 contains 15 residues. CDR3 protein: CASSSTRGRVGKQYF. CDR3 bases: TGTGCCAGCAGCTCAACTCGGGGCAGGGTGGGCAAGCAGTACTTC. Full variable domain (rest looked up from reference TRBV7-2 and TRBJ2-7): GAGVSQSPSNKVTEKGKDVELRCDPISGHTALYWYRQSLGQGLEFLIYFQGNSAPDKSGLPSDRFSAERTGGSVSTLTIQRTQQEDSAVYLCASSSTRGRVGKQYFGPGTRLTVT.

A few counts support this clonotype. The chain couples TRBV2 to TRBJ2-5, with D unclear. Looked up from germline, CDR1 is SNHLY and CDR2 is FYNNEI. CDR3 length: 13 residues. The V end lost 4 bases, the J end lost 5 bases, and 11 bases lay between the germline ends. CDR3 sequence (DNA): TGTGCCAGCAGTGTGATCGGCCGGGAGACCCAGTACTTC. Translating gives CASSVIGRETQYF.

This clonotype was seen repeatedly, ten times or more. This chain links TRBV5-1 with TRBJ2-3, with TRBD1 identical over 8 bases. Trimming at V came to 5 bases and at J to 0 bases, leaving 5 bases not matched to a gene. The germline V gene has CDR1 SGHRS and CDR2 YFSETQ. The CDR3 is 15 residues long. The CDR3 sequence is CASRYRTGSTDTQYF. The CDR3 DNA reads TGCGCCAGCAGGTACCGGACAGGGAGCACAGATACGCAGTATTTT.

This clonotype was counted at least ten times. The chain joins TRBV24-1 to TRBJ2-3; D remains unclear. CDR3 length: 15 residues. In germline, CDR1 is KGHDR, CDR2 SFDVKD. V dropped 7 bases and J dropped 1 base, with 14 bases sitting between them. The CDR3 DNA sequence: TGTGCCACCAGGTCTCACTGGCCCGGCACAGATACGCAGTATTTT. Translation gives CATRSHWPGTDTQYF.

This clonotype was counted many times. The CDR3 nucleotides read TGTGCCAGCAGCTTAGGCTGCTACGAGCAGTACTTC. Translation: CASSLGCYEQYF. The chain combines TRBV7-4 with TRBJ2-7; no definite D call. CDR1 and CDR2 (germline): SGHVT, SQSDAQ. The CDR3 runs to 12 residues. The ends were cut back, 1 base at V and 3 bases at J, with 4 bases in the middle.

CDR3 protein: CASSLVWGLGYTF. CDR3 DNA: TGTGCCAGCAGCTTGGTCTGGGGGCTTGGCTACACCTTC. The V call is TRBV5-4, the J call TRBJ1-2; D perhaps matches TRBD1 (6 bases). Trimming pared 0 bases from V and 7 bases from J, leaving 10 bases between. CDR1 and CDR2 from the germline V gene are SGHNT and YYREEE (reference sequence). The CDR3 covers 13 residues.

This clonotype was seen many times. The chain couples TRBV12-3 or TRBV12-4 to TRBJ2-5, with D hard to call. Deletions cut 5 bases from V and 2 bases from J, with 3 bases between. CDR3 length: 11 residues. The CDR3 spells CASSRQETQYF. The CDR3, as DNA: TGTGCCAGCAGTCGTCAAGAGACCCAGTACTTC.

Details on this clonotype: This may stem from a read error, because a much larger clone lies one nucleotide away. CDR3 DNA sequence: TGTGCCAGCAGCGCGAGGCAGGAAGAGGAGACCCAGTACTTC. Residues: CASSARQEEETQYF. The V and J genes are TRBV9 and TRBJ2-5, with D unresolved. CDR3 length equals 14 residues. The V gene's germline CDR1 is SGDLS and CDR2 YYNGEE. The V end lost 3 bases, the J end lost 5 bases, and 14 bases lay between the germline ends.

This clonotype appeared many times. The chain joins TRBV5-1 to TRBJ2-6, with no clear D. CDR3 length: 14 amino acids. Trimming shortened V by 4 bases and J by 0 bases, and 5 bases separated the two germline ends. Germline CDR1 and CDR2: SGHRS and YFSETQ. The CDR3 protein is CASSATSGANVLTF. The CDR3 nucleotides read TGCGCCAGCAGCGCAACCTCTGGGGCCAACGTCCTGACTTTC.

This clonotype was detected many times. V usage is TRBV7-9 and J usage is TRBJ2-1, with D unclear. V was pared by 1 base and J by 6 bases, with 4 bases between. This CDR3 has 12 amino acids. Germline values: CDR1 SEHNR, CDR2 FQNEAQ (reference sequence). The CDR3 DNA reads TGTGCCAGCAGCTTAGGAAGCAATGAGCAGTTCTTC. It specifies CASSLGSNEQFF.

In its sample, this clonotype was seen many times. The V gene is TRBV30, the J gene TRBJ1-2; D is ambiguous. The CDR3 is 14 residues long. V shed 3 bases and J shed 7 bases, with 18 bases lying between them. The germline gives CDR1 GTSNPN, CDR2 SVGIG (reference sequence). Here the CDR3 reads CAWSNSPLARGYTF. The CDR3 DNA reads TGTGCCTGGAGCAACTCACCCTTGGCTCGTGGCTACACCTTC.

The sample holds many counts of this clonotype. The chain links TRBV3-1 to TRBJ1-1; D may be TRBD1 (5 bases). The CDR3 covers 15 residues. Germline loops: CDR1 LGHDT, CDR2 YNNKEL (reference sequence). With 4 bases removed from V and 0 bases from J, the gap between germline ends came to 12 bases. This CDR3 reads CASSPRDQLNTEAFF. The CDR3 nucleotides read TGTGCCAGCAGCCCCCGGGACCAACTGAACACTGAAGCTTTCTTT.

The sample holds many counts of this clonotype. This chain uses TRBV29-1 with TRBJ2-7; TRBD1 matches 9 bases. Germline CDR1 and CDR2: SQVTM and ANQGSEA. The CDR3 totals 14 residues. V lost 5 bases, J lost 5 bases, and 10 bases stayed unmatched. The CDR3 DNA sequence: TGCAGCGTTTTCGGGGGACAGGGCTCGGACGAGCAGTACTTC. Its translation is CSVFGGQGSDEQYF.

This clonotype was seen at least ten times. The J gene is TRBJ2-7, the V gene TRBV20-1; TRBD2 matches 10 bases. Germline V lookup: CDR1 DFQATT, CDR2 SNEGSKA (reference sequence). The CDR3 runs to 12 residues. V lost 5 bases to trimming and J lost 4 bases; unmatched junction nucleotides: 2. In nucleotides, the CDR3 is TGCAGTGCTGGACTAGCGGAGTACGAGCAGTACTTC. Residues: CSAGLAEYEQYF.

The V gene is TRBV19, the J gene TRBJ2-3; D not certain. Trimming shortened V by 2 bases and J by 1 base, and 7 bases separated the two germline ends. The germline V gene has CDR1 LNHDA and CDR2 SQIVND (reference sequence). The CDR3 contains 14 residues. CDR3 sequence: CASSISEGTDTQYF. DNA for the CDR3: TGTGCCAGTAGTATAAGCGAGGGCACAGATACGCAGTATTTT.

This clonotype was seen a few times. The rearrangement links TRBV6-2 or TRBV6-3 to TRBJ1-6, with 7 bases aligning to TRBD1. This CDR3 comprises 16 residues. V shed 0 bases and J 6 bases; nucleotides not matched to a gene: 5. CDR1 and CDR2 (germline): MNHEY, SVGEGT. CDR3: CASSYSTGMSNSPLHF. The CDR3 DNA follows: TGTGCCAGCAGTTACTCGACAGGGATGAGTAATTCACCCCTCCACTTT.

This clonotype was observed at least ten times. The CDR3 coding sequence is TGTGCCAGCAGTTCGGACTGGATCGAGCAGTACTTC. It is translated as CASSSDWIEQYF. V usage is TRBV12-3 or TRBV12-4 and J usage is TRBJ2-7; weak D call: TRBD2 (5 bases). The V end was cut by 4 bases, the J end by 6 bases, with 10 bases between. The CDR3 runs 12 residues.

The chain uses TRBV2 and TRBJ2-1, with 11 bases matching TRBD2. The germline V gene has CDR1 SNHLY and CDR2 FYNNEI. The CDR3 spans 17 residues. V lost 6 bases, J lost 9 bases, and 16 bases stayed unmatched. CDR3 amino acids: CASSRLSGLAGGVEQFF. The CDR3 DNA follows: TGTGCCAGCAGCCGCCTGAGTGGCCTAGCGGGAGGAGTTGAGCAGTTCTTC.